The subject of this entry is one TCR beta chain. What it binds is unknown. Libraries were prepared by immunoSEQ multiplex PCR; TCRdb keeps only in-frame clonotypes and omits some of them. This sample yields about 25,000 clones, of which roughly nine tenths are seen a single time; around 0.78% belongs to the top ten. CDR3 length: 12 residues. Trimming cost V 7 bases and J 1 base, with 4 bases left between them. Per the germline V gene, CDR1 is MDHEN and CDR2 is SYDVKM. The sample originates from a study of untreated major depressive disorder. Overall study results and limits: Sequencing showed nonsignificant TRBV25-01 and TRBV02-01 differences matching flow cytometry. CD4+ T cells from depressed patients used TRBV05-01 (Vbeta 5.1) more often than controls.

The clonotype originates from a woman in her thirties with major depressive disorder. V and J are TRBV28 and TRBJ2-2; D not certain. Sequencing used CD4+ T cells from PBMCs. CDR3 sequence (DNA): TGTGCCAGCATGCGGAACACCGGGGAGCTGTTTTTT. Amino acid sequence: CASMRNTGELFF.